Sequencing of this T cell receptor (beta chain) was carried out in a study of T-cell memory formation after mild COVID-19. Amplification by 5'RACE using constant-segment primers produced TCR alpha and TCR beta cDNA libraries that carried sample barcodes and UMIs. From the 5' RACE reads, TCRdb called clonotypes with MiXCR, one entry per CDR3 protein. This sample has 250,000 to 300,000 distinct CDR3 sequences; 15% to 20% occur once, and the top ten carry over 20%. Only a few counts were recorded for this clonotype. Its antigen is not known. General study points: CD4+ contracting clones were found mainly in CM and EM, and CD8+ ones in EMRA.

The CDR3 covers 15 residues. The germline V gene has CDR1 MNHEY and CDR2 SVGEGT. The V end lost 5 bases, the J end lost 4 bases, and 15 bases lay between the germline ends. The TCR sequence derives from a man aged 18 to 35 who had mild COVID-19 (a few samples of this study predate the infection). Cell type and time point are not known. The sequenced material came from PBMCs or a T cell subset sorted from them (not recorded which). The rearrangement joins TRBV6-2 or TRBV6-3 to TRBJ2-1, with D possibly TRBD1 on 6 matching bases. The DNA of the CDR3 is TGTGCCAGCAGTCGGTCCCGGGACATTTACAATGAGCAGTTCTTC. This translates into CASSRSRDIYNEQFF.